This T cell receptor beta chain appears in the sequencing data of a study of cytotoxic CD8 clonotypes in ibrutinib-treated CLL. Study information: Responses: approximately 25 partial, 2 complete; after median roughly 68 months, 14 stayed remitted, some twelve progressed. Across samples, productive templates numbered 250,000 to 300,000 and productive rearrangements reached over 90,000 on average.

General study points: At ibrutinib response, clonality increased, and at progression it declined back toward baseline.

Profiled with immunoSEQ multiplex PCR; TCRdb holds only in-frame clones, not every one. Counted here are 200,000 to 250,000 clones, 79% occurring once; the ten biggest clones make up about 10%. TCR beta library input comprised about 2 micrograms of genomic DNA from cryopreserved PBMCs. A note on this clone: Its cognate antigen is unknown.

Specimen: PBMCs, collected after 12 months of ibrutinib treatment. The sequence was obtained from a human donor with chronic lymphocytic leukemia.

CDR3 in amino acids: CSVGDRGNYGYTF. CDR3 sequence (DNA): TGCAGCGTTGGCGACAGGGGTAACTATGGCTACACCTTC. V usage is TRBV29-1 and J usage is TRBJ1-2; TRBD1 agrees at 8 bases. CDR1 SQVTM and CDR2 ANQGSEA come from the germline V gene. The CDR3 spans 13 residues. Trimming took 4 bases from V and 1 from J; bases not matched to a gene: 2.